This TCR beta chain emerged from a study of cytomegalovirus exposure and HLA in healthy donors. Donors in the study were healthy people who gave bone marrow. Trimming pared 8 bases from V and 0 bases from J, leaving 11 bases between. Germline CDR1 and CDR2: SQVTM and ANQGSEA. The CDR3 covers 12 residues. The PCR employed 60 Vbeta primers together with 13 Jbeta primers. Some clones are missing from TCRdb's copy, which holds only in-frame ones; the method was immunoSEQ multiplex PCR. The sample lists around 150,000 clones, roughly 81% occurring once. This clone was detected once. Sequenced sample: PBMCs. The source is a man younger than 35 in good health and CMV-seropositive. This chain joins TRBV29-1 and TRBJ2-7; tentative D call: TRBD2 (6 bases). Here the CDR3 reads CSPGGDSYEQYF. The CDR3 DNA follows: TGCAGCCCGGGCGGGGACTCCTACGAGCAGTACTTC.